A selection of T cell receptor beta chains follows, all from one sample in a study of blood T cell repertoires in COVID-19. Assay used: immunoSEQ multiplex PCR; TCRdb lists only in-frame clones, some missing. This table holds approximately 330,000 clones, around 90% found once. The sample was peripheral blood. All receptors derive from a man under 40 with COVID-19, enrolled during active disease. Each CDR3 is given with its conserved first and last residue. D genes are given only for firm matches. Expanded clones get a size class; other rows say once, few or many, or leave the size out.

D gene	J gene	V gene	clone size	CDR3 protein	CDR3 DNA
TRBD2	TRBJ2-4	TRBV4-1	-	CASSQDPLAARNIQYF	TGCGCCAGCAGCCAAGATCCTCTAGCGGCCCGAAACATTCAGTACTTC
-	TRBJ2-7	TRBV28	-	CASRPSAWDEQYF	TGTGCCAGCAGGCCTAGCGCCTGGGACGAGCAGTACTTC
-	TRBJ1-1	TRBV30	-	CAWTGGRLNTEAFF	TGTGCCTGGACCGGGGGGCGGTTGAACACTGAAGCTTTCTTT
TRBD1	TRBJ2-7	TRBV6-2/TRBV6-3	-	CASSTGQGTYEQYF	TGTGCCAGCAGCACCGGACAGGGAACTTACGAGCAGTACTTC
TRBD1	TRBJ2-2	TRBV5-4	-	CASSSRQGAEELFF	TGTGCCAGCAGTTCGAGACAGGGGGCGGAGGAGCTGTTTTTT
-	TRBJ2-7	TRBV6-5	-	CAGAMGPSYEQYF	TGTGCCGGGGCCATGGGGCCCTCCTACGAGCAGTACTTC
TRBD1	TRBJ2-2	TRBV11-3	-	CASSPRDRVRGTGELFF	TGTGCCAGCAGCCCCCGGGACAGGGTGAGGGGCACCGGGGAGCTGTTTTTT
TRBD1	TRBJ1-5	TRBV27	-	CASSLPGQGQPQHF	TGTGCCAGCAGTTTACCGGGACAGGGACAGCCCCAGCATTTT
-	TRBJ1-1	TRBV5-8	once	CASSLSLVHTGNTEAFF	TGTGCCAGCAGCTTGTCGTTGGTTCACACAGGGAACACTGAAGCTTTCTTT
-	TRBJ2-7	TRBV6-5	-	CASSYVRHPSYEQYF	TGTGCCAGCAGTTACGTGCGGCACCCCTCCTACGAGCAGTACTTC
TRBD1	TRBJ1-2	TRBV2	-	CASSEFEGQIYGYTF	TGTGCCAGCAGTGAATTTGAGGGACAGATATATGGCTACACCTTC
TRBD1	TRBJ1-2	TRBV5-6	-	CASSTDRAGYTF	TGTGCCAGCAGCACCGACAGGGCTGGCTACACCTTC
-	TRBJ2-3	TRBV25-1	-	CASRNVKGGTTGDTQYF	TGTGCCAGCAGGAACGTCAAGGGAGGGACAACAGGAGATACGCAGTATTTT
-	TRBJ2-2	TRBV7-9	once	CASIRDRVGGAGELFF	TGTGCCAGCATCCGAGACAGGGTTGGAGGGGCCGGGGAGCTGTTTTTT
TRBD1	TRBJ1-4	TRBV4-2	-	CASSRALDREANEKLFF	TGTGCCAGCAGCCGAGCCCTGGACAGGGAGGCTAATGAAAAACTGTTTTTT
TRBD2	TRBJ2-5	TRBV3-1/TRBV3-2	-	CASSQGILAGGPGETQYF	TGTGCCAGCAGCCAAGGGATCTTGGCGGGAGGGCCGGGAGAGACCCAGTACTTC
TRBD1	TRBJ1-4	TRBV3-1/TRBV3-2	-	CASSQGDSWLFF	TGTGCCAGCAGCCAAGGGGACAGCTGGCTGTTTTTT
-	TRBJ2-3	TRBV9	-	CASSVDVGSRSDTQYF	TGTGCCAGCAGCGTAGATGTCGGGAGTAGGTCAGATACGCAGTATTTT
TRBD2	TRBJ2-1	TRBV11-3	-	CASSLGGGHHNEQFF	TGTGCCAGCAGCTTAGGGGGGGGTCATCACAATGAGCAGTTCTTC
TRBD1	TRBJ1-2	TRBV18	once	CASSPAGQGANYGYTF	TGTGCCAGCTCACCAGCCGGACAGGGAGCTAACTATGGCTACACCTTC
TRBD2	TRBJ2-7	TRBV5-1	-	CASSFGTSAYEQYF	TGCGCCAGCAGCTTCGGGACTAGCGCCTACGAGCAGTACTTC
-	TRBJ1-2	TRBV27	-	CASSFRQPNYGYTF	TGTGCCAGCAGCTTCCGACAGCCTAACTATGGCTACACCTTC
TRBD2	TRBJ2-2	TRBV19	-	CASNGEWLAGTGELFF	TGTGCCAGTAACGGCGAATGGCTAGCGGGCACCGGGGAGCTGTTTTTT